The clone carrying this T cell receptor beta chain was observed a handful of times. The data were obtained in a study of blood T cells in healthy people across ages. Each donor's blood draw was around 10 milliliters of peripheral blood. The use of a sample-barcoded 5' primer and a J-beta primer mix characterized a second PCR of about 6 to 11 cycles. Carrying 12 random nucleotides, a template-switch adaptor labeled each individual cDNA molecule. TCRdb reprocessed the 5' RACE reads with MiXCR, giving one entry per CDR3 protein. The sample lists approximately 580,000 distinct CDR3 sequences, approximately 25% occurring once. The ends lost 3 bases at V and 0 bases at J; junction bases unmatched: 12. CDR1 is MGHRA and CDR2 is YSYEKL in the germline V gene. The CDR3 extends over 18 amino acids. A further study also used this sample, focusing on T cells of mothers and their children. That paper adds: Barcodes for each sample and 2-4 random nucleotides were added by the M1S primer used in the second PCR. Each child gave about 3 million TCR beta CDR3 reads (each mother, over 9 million).

The sequence was obtained from a boy aged 5-17 years in good health. Sequencing input: blood. This rearrangement joins TRBV4-1 to TRBJ2-3, with 7 bases fitting TRBD2. CDR3 loop: CASSHYYPGGFSTDTQYF. In DNA, the CDR3 is TGCGCCAGCAGCCACTATTATCCGGGGGGTTTTAGCACAGATACGCAGTATTTT.